This TCR beta chain is drawn from a study of T-cell reconstitution after alpha-beta-depleted transplantation in children. V was trimmed by 2 bases and J by 1 base, leaving 10 bases between them. The CDR3 consists of 15 residues. The TCRbeta library was prepared with unique molecular identifiers. One entry per CDR3 protein, called by TCRdb with MiXCR from the PCR reads. The profile shows fewer than 550,000 distinct CDR3 sequences, about an eighth of them singletons. This clonotype was counted many times. Its antigen remains unidentified. Study observations and caveats: Newly made T cells mostly supplied T-cell counts and diversity one year after transplant. The study reportedly traced alpha-beta T cells about two months after transplant to several hundred expanded graft clones.

The genes are TRBV12-3 or TRBV12-4 and TRBJ2-3; unclear D gene. Sequences were derived from PBMCs, mostly from graft donor cells, sampled 180 days after TCRalphabeta/CD19-depleted stem cell transplant. This clonotype was sampled from a female patient aged 2-15 years who had a stem cell transplant for aplastic anemia, so the T cells may come from the graft donor. In DNA, the CDR3 is TGTGCCAGCAGTTTATCCGGTTTGGGCACAGATACGCAGTATTTT. It translates to CASSLSGLGTDTQYF.